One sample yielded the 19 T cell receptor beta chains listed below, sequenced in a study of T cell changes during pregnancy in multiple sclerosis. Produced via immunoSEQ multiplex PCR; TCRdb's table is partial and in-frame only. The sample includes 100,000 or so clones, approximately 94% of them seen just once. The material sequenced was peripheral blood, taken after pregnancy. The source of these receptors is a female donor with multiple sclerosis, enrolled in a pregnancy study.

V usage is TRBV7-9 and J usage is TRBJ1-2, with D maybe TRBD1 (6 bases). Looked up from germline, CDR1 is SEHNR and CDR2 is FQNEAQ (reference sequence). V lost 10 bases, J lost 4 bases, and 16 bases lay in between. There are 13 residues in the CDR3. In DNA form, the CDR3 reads TGTGCCACCAGTCCCGGGACATCCTATGGCTACACCTTC. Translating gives CATSPGTSYGYTF. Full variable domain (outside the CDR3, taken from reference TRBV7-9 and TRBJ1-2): DTGVSQNPRHKITKRGQNVTFRCDPISEHNRLYWYRQTLGQGPEFLTYFQNEAQLEKSRLLSDRFSAERPKGSFSTLEIQRTEQGDSAMYLCATSPGTSYGYTFGSGTRLTVV.

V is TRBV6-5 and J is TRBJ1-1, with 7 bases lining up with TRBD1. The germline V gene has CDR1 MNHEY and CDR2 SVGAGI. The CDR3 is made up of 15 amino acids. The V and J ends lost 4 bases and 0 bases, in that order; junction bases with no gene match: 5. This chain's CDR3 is CASSSRQGLNTEAFF. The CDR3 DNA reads TGTGCCAGCAGTTCCCGACAGGGACTGAACACTGAAGCTTTCTTT.

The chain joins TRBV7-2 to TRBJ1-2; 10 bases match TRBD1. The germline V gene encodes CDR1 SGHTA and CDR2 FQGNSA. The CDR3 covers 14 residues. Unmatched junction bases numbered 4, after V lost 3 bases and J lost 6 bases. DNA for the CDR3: TGTGCCAGCAGCTTCGCCGGGACAGGGGATGGCTACACCTTC. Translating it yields CASSFAGTGDGYTF.

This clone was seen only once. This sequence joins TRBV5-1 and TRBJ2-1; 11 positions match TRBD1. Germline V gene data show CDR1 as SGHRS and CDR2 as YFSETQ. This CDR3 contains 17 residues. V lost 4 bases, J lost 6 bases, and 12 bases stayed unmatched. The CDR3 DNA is TGCGCCAGCAGCCCGACTCCGGGACAGGGGGTATCCAATGAGCAGTTCTTC. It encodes CASSPTPGQGVSNEQFF.

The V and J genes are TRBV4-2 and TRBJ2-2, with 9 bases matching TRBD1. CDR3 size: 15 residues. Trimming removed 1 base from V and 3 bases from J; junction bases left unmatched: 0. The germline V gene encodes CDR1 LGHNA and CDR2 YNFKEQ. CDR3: CASSQGTGDTGELFF. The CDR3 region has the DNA TGTGCCAGCAGCCAAGGGACAGGGGACACCGGGGAGCTGTTTTTT.

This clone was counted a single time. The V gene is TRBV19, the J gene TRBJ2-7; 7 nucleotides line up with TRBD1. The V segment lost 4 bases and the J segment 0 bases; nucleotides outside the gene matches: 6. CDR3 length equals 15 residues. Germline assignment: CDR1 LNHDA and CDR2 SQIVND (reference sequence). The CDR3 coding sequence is TGTGCCAGTAGTACCCCGACAGGGTACTCCTACGAGCAGTACTTC. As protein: CASSTPTGYSYEQYF.

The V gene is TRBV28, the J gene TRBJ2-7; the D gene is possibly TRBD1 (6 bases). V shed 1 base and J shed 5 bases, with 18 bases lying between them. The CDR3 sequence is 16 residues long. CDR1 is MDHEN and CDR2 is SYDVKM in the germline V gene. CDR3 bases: TGTGCCAGCAGTTTATCCACCGACAGGACGAGGGACGAGCAGTACTTC. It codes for CASSLSTDRTRDEQYF.

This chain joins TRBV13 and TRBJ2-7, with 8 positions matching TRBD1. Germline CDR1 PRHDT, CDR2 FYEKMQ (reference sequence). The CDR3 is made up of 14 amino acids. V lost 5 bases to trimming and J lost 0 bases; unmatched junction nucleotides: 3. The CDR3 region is CASSQGQGSYEQYF. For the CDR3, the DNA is TGTGCCAGCAGCCAAGGACAGGGCTCCTACGAGCAGTACTTC.

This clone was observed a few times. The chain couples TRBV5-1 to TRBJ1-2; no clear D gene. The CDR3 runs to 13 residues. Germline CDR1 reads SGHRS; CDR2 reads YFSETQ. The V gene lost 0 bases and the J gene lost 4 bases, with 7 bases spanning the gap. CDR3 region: CASSLVPGYGYTF. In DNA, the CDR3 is TGCGCCAGCAGCTTGGTGCCAGGCTATGGCTACACCTTC.

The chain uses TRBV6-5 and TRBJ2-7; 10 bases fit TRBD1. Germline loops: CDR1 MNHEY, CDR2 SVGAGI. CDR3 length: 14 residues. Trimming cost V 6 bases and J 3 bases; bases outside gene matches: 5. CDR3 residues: CASSPGTGVYEQYF. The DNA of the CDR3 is TGTGCCAGCAGCCCCGGGACAGGGGTCTACGAGCAGTACTTC.

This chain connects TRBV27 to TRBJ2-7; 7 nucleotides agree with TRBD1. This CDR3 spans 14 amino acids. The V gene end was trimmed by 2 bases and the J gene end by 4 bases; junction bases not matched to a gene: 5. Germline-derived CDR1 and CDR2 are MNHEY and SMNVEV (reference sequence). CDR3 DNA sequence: TGTGCCAGCAGTTTAGAGGGGGCAAAGTACGAGCAGTACTTC. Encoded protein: CASSLEGAKYEQYF.

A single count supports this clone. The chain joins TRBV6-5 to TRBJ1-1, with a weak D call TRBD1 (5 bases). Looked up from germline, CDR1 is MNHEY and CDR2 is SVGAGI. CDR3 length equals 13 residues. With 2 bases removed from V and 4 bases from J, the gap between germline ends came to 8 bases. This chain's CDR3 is CASSYEQGTEAFF. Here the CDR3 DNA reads TGTGCCAGCAGTTACGAGCAGGGCACTGAAGCTTTCTTT.

CDR3 DNA sequence: TGTGCCAGCTTACTAGCGGGAGGCACCAATTTTCAGTTCTTC. This translates into CASLLAGGTNFQFF. The rearrangement links TRBV18 to TRBJ2-1, with 12 bases aligning to TRBD2. The V and J ends lost 7 bases and 13 bases, in that order; junction bases with no gene match: 11. Germline V gene lookup returns CDR1 KGHSH and CDR2 LQKENI. The CDR3 has 14 residues.

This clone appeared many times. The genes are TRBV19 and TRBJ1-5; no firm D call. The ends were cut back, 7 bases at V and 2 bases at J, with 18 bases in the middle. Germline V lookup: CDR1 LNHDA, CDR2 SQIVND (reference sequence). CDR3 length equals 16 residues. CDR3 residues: CASTNPGGVGNQPQHF. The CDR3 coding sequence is TGTGCCAGTACCAATCCGGGTGGAGTAGGCAATCAGCCCCAGCATTTT. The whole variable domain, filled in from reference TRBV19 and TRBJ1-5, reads DGGITQSPKYLFRKEGQNVTLSCEQNLNHDAMYWYRQDPGQGLRLIYYSQIVNDFQKGDIAEGYSVSREKKESFPLTVTSAQKNPTAFYLCASTNPGGVGNQPQHFGDGTRLSIL.

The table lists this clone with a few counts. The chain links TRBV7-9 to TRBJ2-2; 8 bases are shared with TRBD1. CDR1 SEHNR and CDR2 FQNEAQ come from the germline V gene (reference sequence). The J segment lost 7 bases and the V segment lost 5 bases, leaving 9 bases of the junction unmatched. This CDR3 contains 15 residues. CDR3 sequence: CASSPPGGTSGELFF. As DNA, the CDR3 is TGTGCCAGCAGCCCCCCAGGGGGCACAAGCGGGGAGCTGTTTTTT.

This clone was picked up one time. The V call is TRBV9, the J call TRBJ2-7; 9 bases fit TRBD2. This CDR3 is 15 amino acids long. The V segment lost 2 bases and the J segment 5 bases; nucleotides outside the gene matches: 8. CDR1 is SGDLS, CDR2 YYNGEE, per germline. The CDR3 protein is CASSVRGREGDEQYF. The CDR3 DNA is TGTGCCAGCAGCGTCCGCGGGAGGGAAGGAGACGAGCAGTACTTC.

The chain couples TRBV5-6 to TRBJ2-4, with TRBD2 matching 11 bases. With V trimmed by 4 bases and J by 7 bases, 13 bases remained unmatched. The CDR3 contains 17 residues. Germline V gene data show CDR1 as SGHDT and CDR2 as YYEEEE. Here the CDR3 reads CASSAGLAGGRLNIQYF. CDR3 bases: TGTGCCAGCAGCGCCGGTTTAGCGGGAGGGAGGCTGAACATTCAGTACTTC.

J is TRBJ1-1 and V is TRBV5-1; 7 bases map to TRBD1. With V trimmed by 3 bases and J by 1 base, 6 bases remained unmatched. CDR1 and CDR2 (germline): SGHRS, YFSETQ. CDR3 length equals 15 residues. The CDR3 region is CASSWTGTENTEAFF. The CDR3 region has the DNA TGCGCCAGCAGCTGGACCGGGACAGAGAACACTGAAGCTTTCTTT.

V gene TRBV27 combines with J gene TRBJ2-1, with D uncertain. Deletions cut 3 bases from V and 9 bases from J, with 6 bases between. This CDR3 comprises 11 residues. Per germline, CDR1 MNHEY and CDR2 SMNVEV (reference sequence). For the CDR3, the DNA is TGTGCCAGCAGTTTCTTCGGTGAGCAGTTCTTC. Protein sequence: CASSFFGEQFF.